These T cell receptor beta chains were read from a single sample in a study of T cell changes during pregnancy in multiple sclerosis. Profiled with immunoSEQ multiplex PCR; TCRdb holds only in-frame clones, not every one. The repertoire has around 30,000 clones, under 95% of them found once; the top ten carry around 0.39%. This material consisted of CD4+ T cells from peripheral blood mononuclear cells, taken after pregnancy. These receptors all stem from a female donor with multiple sclerosis, enrolled in a pregnancy study. CDR3s include the opening cysteine and the closing phenylalanine or tryptophan. Each record gives: clone size, V gene, CDR3 length, J gene, D gene, CDR3 DNA, CDR3 protein. A D gene is named only where the DNA matches it firmly. Expanded clones are given a class, and other clones once, few, many or no size at all.

>-|TRBV6-5|14|TRBJ1-5|-
TGTGCCAGCAGGCGCGGACAGAGCAATCAGCCCCAGCATTTT
CASRRGQSNQPQHF
>-|TRBV30|14|TRBJ1-2|-
TGTGCCTGGAGTGGACCAGGCCTTAACTATGGCTACACCTTC
CAWSGPGLNYGYTF
>-|TRBV5-1|16|TRBJ1-5|TRBD1
TGCGCCAGCAGCCCTGAGGGGCAGGGGGACAATCAGCCCCAGCATTTT
CASSPEGQGDNQPQHF
>-|TRBV27|14|TRBJ2-4|-
TGTGCCAGCAGTTTTAGGAGGGGTCTAAACATTCAGTACTTC
CASSFRRGLNIQYF
>-|TRBV28|12|TRBJ2-1|-
TGTGCCAGCAGTTTAGTAGGGGATGAGCAGTTCTTC
CASSLVGDEQFF
>-|TRBV6-1|14|TRBJ1-1|-
TGTGCCAGCGTAGGGGACGGGGGAAGAACTGAAGCTTTCTTT
CASVGDGGRTEAFF
>-|TRBV18|13|TRBJ1-1|-
TGTGCCAGCTCACCAAGCGGGACCACTGAAGCTTTCTTT
CASSPSGTTEAFF
>-|TRBV27|14|TRBJ2-5|-
TGTGCCACTAAGGAGCGGGCCTACCAAGAGACCCAGTACTTC
CATKERAYQETQYF
>-|TRBV7-2|15|TRBJ2-1|-
TGTGCCAGCAGCTTAACACGGGAGCGATACAATGAGCAGTTCTTC
CASSLTRERYNEQFF
>-|TRBV30|13|TRBJ2-5|-
TGTGCTTCAGGGAGGAGCGACCAAGAGACCCAGTACTTC
CASGRSDQETQYF
>-|TRBV9|16|TRBJ2-3|TRBD1
TGTGCCAGCAGCGTTTTGACAGGGGGCATCGCAGATACGCAGTATTTT
CASSVLTGGIADTQYF
>-|TRBV21-1|14|TRBJ2-7|-
TGTGCCAGCAGCAATTCTACCAACCTCTACGAGCAGTACTTC
CASSNSTNLYEQYF
>-|TRBV28|15|TRBJ1-2|TRBD1
TGTGCCAGCAGTTCTGGACAGGGGGCTTTCTATGGCTACACCTTC
CASSSGQGAFYGYTF
>-|TRBV7-9|14|TRBJ1-2|-
TGTGCCAGCGACGACAGGCCACAATCCTATGGCTACACCTTC
CASDDRPQSYGYTF
>-|TRBV19|16|TRBJ1-5|-
TGTGCCAGTAGGGGGAGCACCGTTATTAGCAATCAGCCCCAGCATTTT
CASRGSTVISNQPQHF
>-|TRBV15|16|TRBJ1-4|-
TGTGCCACCAGCAGAGATACGGCCAGGGCCTCGGCCGGACTGTTTTTT
CATSRDTARASAGLFF
>-|TRBV6-5|13|TRBJ1-1|-
TGTGCCAGCAGTATCGACAGAAACACTGAAGCTTTCTTT
CASSIDRNTEAFF
>-|TRBV6-4|13|TRBJ2-3|-
TGTGCCTGGAGCGTGAAGGGCACAGATACGCAGTATTTT
CAWSVKGTDTQYF
>-|TRBV29-1|13|TRBJ1-1|-
TGCAGCGTTGCCAGCGGTTGGGACACTGAAGCTTTCTTT
CSVASGWDTEAFF
>once|TRBV5-8|17|TRBJ2-3|TRBD1
TGTGCCAGCAGCCTCTTTGGGACAGGGCTCAACACAGATACGCAGTATTTT
CASSLFGTGLNTDTQYF
>-|TRBV19|15|TRBJ1-5|-
TGTGCCAGTAATAACCCGTTTAGCAGCAATCAGCCCCAGCATTTT
CASNNPFSSNQPQHF
>-|TRBV7-9|11|TRBJ2-5|-
TGTGCCAGCGTTCGACAGGCGGAGCAGTACTTC
CASVRQAEQYF
>-|TRBV7-6|18|TRBJ2-1|TRBD2
TGTGCCAGCAGCTTTCCTCTAGCGGGGCCTCGCTCCTACAATGAGCAGTTCTTC
CASSFPLAGPRSYNEQFF
>-|TRBV18|15|TRBJ1-1|-
TGTGCCAGCTCACCCTCGGGGGGCGGGGAGACTGAAGCTTTCTTT
CASSPSGGGETEAFF
>-|TRBV7-2|18|TRBJ1-5|TRBD1
TGTGCCAGCAGCCCGGGGGGACAGGGGGCAGGGAGCAATCAGCCCCAGCATTTT
CASSPGGQGAGSNQPQHF
>-|TRBV7-6|11|TRBJ2-7|-
TGTGCCAGCAGCCGGGATCTCGAGCAGTACTTC
CASSRDLEQYF
>-|TRBV6-5|12|TRBJ1-4|-
TGTGCCAGCAGGGGAGCTAATGAAAAACTGTTTTTT
CASRGANEKLFF
>-|TRBV30|15|TRBJ1-1|-
TGTGCCTGGACGCCCAGGGGAGGGTTGGGCACTGAAGCTTTCTTT
CAWTPRGGLGTEAFF
>-|TRBV7-9|16|TRBJ2-1|-
TGTGCCAGCAGCACCGGCCAGGGGAGCTCCTACAATGAGCAGTTCTTC
CASSTGQGSSYNEQFF
>-|TRBV7-8|13|TRBJ2-5|-
TGTGCCAGCAGCTCTGCGTACAGTGAGACCCAGTACTTC
CASSSAYSETQYF
>-|TRBV10-3|15|TRBJ2-1|TRBD2
TGTGCCATCAGTGAGTCGGGAGGACTAGCGACCCCGCAGTTCTTC
CAISESGGLATPQFF